This T cell receptor (beta chain) was sequenced in a study of control samples from healthy donors and cancer patients. Generated by immunoSEQ multiplex PCR, the TCRdb table keeps only in-frame clones and is missing some. The table includes over 100,000 clones, 70% to 90% detected once. The CDR3 spans 13 residues. The germline V and J ends were trimmed by 10 bases and 5 bases, with 12 bases remaining between them. CDR1 MNHEY and CDR2 SVGAGI come from the germline V gene. The sample consisted of blood. V gene TRBV6-5 combines with J gene TRBJ1-6, with D unresolved. The origin of this receptor is a man in his forties or fifties in good health. This CDR3 reads CATRRADNSPLHF. DNA for the CDR3: TGTGCCACCAGGAGGGCGGATAATTCACCCCTCCACTTT.